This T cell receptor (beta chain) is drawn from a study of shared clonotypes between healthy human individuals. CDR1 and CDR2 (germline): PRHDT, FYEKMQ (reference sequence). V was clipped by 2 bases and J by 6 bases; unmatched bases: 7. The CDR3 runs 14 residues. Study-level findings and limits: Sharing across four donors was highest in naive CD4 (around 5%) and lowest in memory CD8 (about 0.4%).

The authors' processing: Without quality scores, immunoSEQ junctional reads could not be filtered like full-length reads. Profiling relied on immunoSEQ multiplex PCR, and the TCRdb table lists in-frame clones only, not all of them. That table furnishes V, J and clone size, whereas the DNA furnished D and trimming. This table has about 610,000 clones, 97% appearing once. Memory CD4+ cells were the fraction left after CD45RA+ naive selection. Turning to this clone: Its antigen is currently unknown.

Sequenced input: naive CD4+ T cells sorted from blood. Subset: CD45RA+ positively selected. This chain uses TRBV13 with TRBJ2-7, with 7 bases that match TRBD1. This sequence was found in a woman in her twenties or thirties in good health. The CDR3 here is CASSLWDSPFEQYF. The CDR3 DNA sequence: TGTGCCAGCAGCTTATGGGACAGCCCCTTCGAGCAGTACTTC.